This TCR beta chain derives from a study of beta chain features in type 1 diabetes. Across the whole study: Age, gender and cell yields were similar between patients and healthy donors. The study, taken as a whole, reports: For type 1 diabetes patients, VDJ junctions showed fewer insertions and more deletions. Type 1 diabetes patients had TCRB CDR3s that were shorter (moderately but significantly so) in all four CD4+ subsets. Resolution of whether HLA type affects TCRB rearrangement was not achieved here.

In the case of this clone: Its target is not known.

The investigators reverse transcribed all of the isolated RNA, so they sequenced expressed TCRB transcripts. Sequenced by immunoSEQ multiplex PCR; TCRdb stores in-frame clones only, minus some. The repertoire has more than 550,000 clones, more than 13% of them found once; the top ten carry just under 0.04%. Sorted CD4+ subsets: naive, central memory, regulatory, stem cell-like memory (CD45RO/CCR7/CD25/CD127/CD95/CD27 panel). Germline-derived CDR1 and CDR2 are SEHNR and FQNEAQ (reference sequence). There are 13 residues in the CDR3. The V end was cut by 1 base, the J end by 4 bases, with 7 bases between.

The chain couples TRBV7-9 to TRBJ2-5; D gene ambiguous. The sequencing input was naive CD4+ T cells from blood. The source is a man between 18 and 29 years old with type 1 diabetes. CDR3 sequence: CASSLVGSETQYF. In DNA, the CDR3 is TGTGCCAGCAGCTTAGTCGGGTCAGAGACCCAGTACTTC.